The subject of this entry is one T cell receptor (beta chain). Its target is unknown. Constant-region priming of around 500 ng total RNA yielded TCR beta cDNA. Nested multiplex PCR, run for three rounds with slightly modified ARM-PCR, yielded TCR beta libraries. Investigators reported that the first two PCR rounds, at around 11 cycles each, used TRBV1-TRBV30 forward primers with a C-beta reverse primer. Using its own MiXCR run on the multiplex PCR reads, TCRdb lists one record per CDR3 protein. Of approximately 330,000 distinct CDR3 sequences listed, about 65% are singletons. The data were obtained in a study of tumor-infiltrating lymphocytes in primary liver carcinoma. Study results and caveats: Tumor region pairs overlapped more than did tumor-adjacent and tumor-blood pairs. Compared with blood, tumor repertoires held significantly more in their top 250 clones.

CDR3 length: 12 residues. The germline CDR1 and CDR2 sequences are SGHAT and FQNNGV. The V end was cut by 9 bases, the J end by 5 bases, with 13 bases between. They got blood RNA out of unsorted whole blood and also pulled out germline DNA. The specimen was peripheral blood. The TCR was taken from a man aged 35 to 55 with primary liver carcinoma and hepatitis B virus infection. The J gene is TRBJ2-5, the V gene TRBV11-2; TRBD1 might be the D (5 bases). CDR3 in DNA: TGTGCCAGGGGCCAAGGGGTTGAGACCCAGTACTTC. Amino acid sequence: CARGQGVETQYF.